What follows are 5 T cell receptor beta chains derived from one specimen sequenced in a study of T cell repertoires in ileal Crohn's disease. TCRdb's copy holds only in-frame clones and misses some; the assay was immunoSEQ multiplex PCR. Of 5,700 or so clones listed, approximately 78% were seen once; the top ten hold almost 6.5%. Time point specified: proximal margin of the surgical specimen (macroscopically non-inflamed). Sequencing used ileal tissue. Receptors were obtained from an adult with Crohn's disease.

V usage is TRBV5-1 and J usage is TRBJ2-5; D unclear. From germline, CDR1 is SGHRS and CDR2 YFSETQ. V was trimmed by 4 bases and J by 2 bases, leaving 6 bases between them. This CDR3 is built from 12 residues. The CDR3 protein is CASSPPQETQYF. CDR3 in DNA: TGCGCCAGCAGCCCTCCTCAAGAGACCCAGTACTTC.

The chain has TRBV29-1 and TRBJ1-1, with no clear D. V lost 4 bases and J lost 5, with 8 bases in between. The germline CDR1 and CDR2 sequences are SQVTM and ANQGSEA. The CDR3 has 11 residues. CDR3 nucleotide sequence: TGCAGCGTTGTTCCCGGGACTGAAGCTTTCTTT. Translated, it gives CSVVPGTEAFF.

V usage is TRBV6-1 and J usage is TRBJ1-5, with TRBD1 as a possible D gene (6 bases). CDR1 is MNHNS, CDR2 SASEGT, per germline. The V gene lost 2 bases and the J gene lost 3 bases, with 8 bases spanning the gap. The CDR3 runs 14 residues. Here the CDR3 reads CASSERQVNQPQHF. As DNA, the CDR3 is TGTGCCAGCAGTGAAAGACAGGTCAATCAGCCCCAGCATTTT.

This chain links TRBV21-1 with TRBJ1-3; TRBD1 is taken as the D call from the table, unchecked against the DNA. TRBV21-1 is noted as a pseudogene. This CDR3 comprises 11 residues. This chain's CDR3 is CARDRVRTIYF. The DNA for the CDR3 is TGTGCCAGGGACAGGGTTCGCACCATATATTTT.

The chain has TRBV30 and TRBJ2-6; D remains unclear. The CDR3 covers 13 residues. Germline V gives CDR1 GTSNPN, CDR2 SVGIG (reference sequence). Deletions cut 2 bases from V and 0 bases from J, with 2 bases between. This chain's CDR3 is CAWSFSGANVLTF. CDR3 DNA: TGTGCCTGGAGTTTCTCTGGGGCCAACGTCCTGACTTTC.